These T cell receptor beta chains were read from a single sample in a study of shared clonotypes between healthy human individuals. Data came from immunoSEQ multiplex PCR; TCRdb stores just in-frame clones and leaves some out. The sample has over 2,000,000 clones, around 93% seen once. The sequenced sample consisted of naive CD8+ T cells from PBMCs. The receptors were sampled from a man between 18 and 35 years old in good health. Some clones in this sample may be carry-over from other donors' samples. The CDR3 runs from the conserved cysteine through the conserved F or W. D genes are given only for firm matches. Rows give clone size only sometimes, using once, few, many, or a class for an expanded clone.

cdr3_length	clone_size	v_call	j_call	d_call	cdr3_nt	cdr3_aa
15	.	TRBV7-9	TRBJ2-1	TRBD1	TGTGCCAGCAGCGTCTCGGGACAGAAAGACAATGAGCAGTTCTTC	CASSVSGQKDNEQFF
13	.	TRBV13	TRBJ1-1	.	TGTGCCAGCAGCCCGGAGGGGGTCGCTGAAGCTTTCTTT	CASSPEGVAEAFF
12	few	TRBV5-6	TRBJ1-1	TRBD1	TGTGCCAGCAGCCTGGACAGGGTGAAAGCTTTCTTT	CASSLDRVKAFF
14	.	TRBV7-6	TRBJ2-7	.	TGTGCCAGCAGCTCCAGGACGGACTCCTACGAGCAGTACTTC	CASSSRTDSYEQYF
17	.	TRBV19	TRBJ2-1	TRBD2	TGTGCCAGTAGTATAGCCCCCTTAGCGGGCGGTGACAATGAGCAGTTCTTC	CASSIAPLAGGDNEQFF
14	.	TRBV6-5	TRBJ2-7	.	TGTGCCAGCAGTGGGCTCGGGGGCGCGTACGAGCAGTACTTC	CASSGLGGAYEQYF
15	.	TRBV7-2	TRBJ2-1	.	TGTGCCAGCAACCTCTCAAACTATCCTAGGTATGAGCAGTTCTTC	CASNLSNYPRYEQFF
15	.	TRBV11-2	TRBJ2-7	.	TGTGCCAGCAGCTTAGAGTTTCCCCTTTCCTACGAGCAGTACTTC	CASSLEFPLSYEQYF
11	.	TRBV19	TRBJ1-5	.	TGTGCCGGAGGGGGCAATCAGCCCCAGCATTTT	CAGGGNQPQHF
16	.	TRBV5-1	TRBJ1-2	.	TGCGCCAGCAGCTTGGATGGGACATACCTAAACTATGGCTACACCTTC	CASSLDGTYLNYGYTF
15	.	TRBV28	TRBJ1-4	TRBD1	TGTGCCAGCAGTTGGGGACAGGCGGCAGGTGAAAAACTGTTTTTT	CASSWGQAAGEKLFF
15	.	TRBV4-1	TRBJ2-1	.	TGCGCCAGCAGCCAGTCCCGGGACCTGTACGGTGAGCAGTTCTTC	CASSQSRDLYGEQFF
15	.	TRBV27	TRBJ2-3	.	TGTGCCAGCCGCGCGGGCCCGGTAGGCACAGATACGCAGTATTTT	CASRAGPVGTDTQYF
16	.	TRBV10-3	TRBJ1-5	TRBD1	TGTGCCATCAGTTACACCCGGGACAGCGAAAATCAGCCCCAGCATTTT	CAISYTRDSENQPQHF
14	.	TRBV28	TRBJ2-5	.	TGTGCCAGCCGCTCCCGGGGATCCCAAGAGACCCAGTACTTC	CASRSRGSQETQYF
14	.	TRBV6-5	TRBJ2-7	.	TGTGCCAGCAGTGAGTACAGGGAGGCCTACGAGCAGTACTTC	CASSEYREAYEQYF
13	.	TRBV27	TRBJ2-2	.	TGTGCCAGCTCTCCGCGACGGACCGGGGAGCTGTTTTTT	CASSPRRTGELFF
15	.	TRBV27	TRBJ2-7	TRBD2	TGTGCCAGCAGTCCACTAGCGGGTGGATCCTACGAGCAGTACTTC	CASSPLAGGSYEQYF
15	.	TRBV6-5	TRBJ2-7	TRBD2	TGTGCCAGCAGTCTGCTAGCGGGAGGGACCTACGAGCAGTACTTC	CASSLLAGGTYEQYF
18	.	TRBV6-1	TRBJ1-5	.	TGTGCCAGCAGTGAAGTTAGCAACCGAATAACCCCCAATCAGCCCCAGCATTTT	CASSEVSNRITPNQPQHF
13	.	TRBV29-1	TRBJ2-7	.	TGCAGCGTGATGGGGGGAGGAATCTACGAGCAGTACTTC	CSVMGGGIYEQYF
16	.	TRBV15	TRBJ2-4	.	TGTGCCACCAGCAGAGAAGGGGACTTAGCCAAAAACATTCAGTACTTC	CATSREGDLAKNIQYF
10	.	TRBV4-2	TRBJ1-1	.	TGTGCCAGCAGCCAAGTCGAGACTTTCTTT	CASSQVETFF
14	.	TRBV27	TRBJ1-2	.	TGTGCCAGCAGTTTCTCCGGGGCATTTGATGGCTACACCTTC	CASSFSGAFDGYTF
13	.	TRBV29-1	TRBJ2-1	.	TGCAGCGTTGTAGTTGTTTTGCGGAATGAGCAGTTCTTC	CSVVVVLRNEQFF
13	few	TRBV19	TRBJ1-2	TRBD1	TGTGCCACCAGTGGCTGGGACAGGGGTGGCTACACCTTC	CATSGWDRGGYTF
13	once	TRBV29-1	TRBJ2-1	TRBD2	TGCAGCGTCCTAGCGGGTGTCAACAATGAGCAGTTCTTC	CSVLAGVNNEQFF
14	.	TRBV10-2	TRBJ2-1	TRBD2	TGCGCCAGCACGTTGGCGGGAGGGTCTAATGAGCAGTTCTTC	CASTLAGGSNEQFF
13	.	TRBV28	TRBJ1-2	.	TGTGCCAGCAGTTTATCTGGGAACTATGGCTACACCTTC	CASSLSGNYGYTF
16	.	TRBV27	TRBJ2-7	.	TGTGCCAGCAGTTTATCTATGGGAACGCCAGCCTACGAGCAGTACTTC	CASSLSMGTPAYEQYF
13	.	TRBV5-1	TRBJ2-7	TRBD1	TGCGCCAGCGGGGACAGGTCTCTTGGCGAGCAGTACTTC	CASGDRSLGEQYF
16	once	TRBV7-9	TRBJ2-1	TRBD1	TGTGCCAGCAGCTTACTACCGGGACAGGGAGGCGATGAGCAGTTCTTC	CASSLLPGQGGDEQFF
18	.	TRBV5-1	TRBJ2-1	.	TGCGCCAGCAGCTTGTTTGCACCTAGGCTCGTAGCCTACAATGAGCAGTTCTTC	CASSLFAPRLVAYNEQFF
14	.	TRBV2	TRBJ2-1	.	TGTGCCAGCACCGCCGACCGGACCACCCATGAGCAGTTCTTC	CASTADRTTHEQFF
14	once	TRBV4-1	TRBJ2-5	.	TGCGCCAGCAGCCAAGATGGAAAGGAGGAGACCCAGTACTTC	CASSQDGKEETQYF
16	.	TRBV15	TRBJ2-7	TRBD1	TGTGCCACCAGCGCTCGGGGGCAGGGGGCCTCCTACGAGCAGTACTTC	CATSARGQGASYEQYF